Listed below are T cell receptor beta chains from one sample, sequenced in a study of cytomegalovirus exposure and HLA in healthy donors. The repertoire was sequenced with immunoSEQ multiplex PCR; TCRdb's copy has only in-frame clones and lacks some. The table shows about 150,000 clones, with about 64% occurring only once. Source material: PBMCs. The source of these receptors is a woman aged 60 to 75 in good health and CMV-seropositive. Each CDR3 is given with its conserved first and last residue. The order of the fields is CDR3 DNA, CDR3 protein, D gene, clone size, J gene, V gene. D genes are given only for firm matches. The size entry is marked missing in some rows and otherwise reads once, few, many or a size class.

TGCAGCGTTCAGGCAGGGGGGTCAGATACGCAGTATTTT,CSVQAGGSDTQYF,-,-,TRBJ2-3,TRBV29-1
TGTGCCTGGGGGGGACAGATCGTATACGAGCAGTACTTC,CAWGGQIVYEQYF,TRBD1,-,TRBJ2-7,TRBV30
TGTGCCAGCAGTTTACCGGGACTCCGCTCCTACAATGAGCAGTTCTTC,CASSLPGLRSYNEQFF,-,few,TRBJ2-1,TRBV27
TGTGCCAGCAGCTTAGGAGGGACAGGGTACACTGAAGCTTTCTTT,CASSLGGTGYTEAFF,TRBD1,-,TRBJ1-1,TRBV11-2
TGTGCCAGCAGAGGGGGGGATTACCTCAATGAGCAGTTCTTC,CASRGGDYLNEQFF,-,-,TRBJ2-1,TRBV6-5
TGTGGCAGCAGTCAACAGCGGACGTTAACAGATACGCAGTATTTT,CGSSQQRTLTDTQYF,-,-,TRBJ2-3,TRBV5-8
TGTGCCATCAGCCGGACAGGACAGAACACTGAAGCTTTCTTT,CAISRTGQNTEAFF,TRBD1,few,TRBJ1-1,TRBV10-3
TGCGCCAGCAGCCCCGGGGACAGGTCACCCTACGAGCAGTACTTC,CASSPGDRSPYEQYF,TRBD1,-,TRBJ2-7,TRBV4-1
TGCAGCACCGACAGGGGTAACACTGAAGCTTTCTTT,CSTDRGNTEAFF,TRBD1,few,TRBJ1-1,TRBV29-1
TGTGCCAGCAGCCTTTCCCGGGACTCCATTGGGGAGCAGTACTTC,CASSLSRDSIGEQYF,-,-,TRBJ2-7,TRBV28
TGCGCCAGCAGTCCACTAGCCCCGAACACCGGGGAGCTGTTTTTT,CASSPLAPNTGELFF,-,-,TRBJ2-2,TRBV4-1